The table lists the clone carrying this TCR beta chain with a few counts. Its antigen is not known. The data derive from a study of cytotoxic CD8 clonotypes in ibrutinib-treated CLL. Libraries were prepared by immunoSEQ multiplex PCR; TCRdb keeps only in-frame clonotypes and omits some of them. Of some 130,000 clones in the sample, 70% to 90% were seen once. Study observations and caveats: A rise in clonality was seen at ibrutinib response, and a fall back toward baseline was seen at progression.

The CDR3 extends over 13 amino acids. Germline CDR1 and CDR2: LGHNT and FRNRAP. Trimming removed 3 bases at V and 0 bases at J, with 5 bases between. Specimen: PBMCs, collected after 24 months of ibrutinib treatment. The source of this sequence is a human donor with chronic lymphocytic leukemia. The chain couples TRBV12-5 to TRBJ1-1, with D unresolved. Written as DNA, the CDR3 is TGTGCTAGTGGTTTTGGAGTGAACACTGAAGCTTTCTTT. It is translated as CASGFGVNTEAFF.